The next 9 T cell receptor beta chains were all read from a single sample in a study of blood T cell repertoires in COVID-19 (dated by TCRdb to between 2020 and 2021). The method behind the library was the immunoSEQ multiplex PCR assay. TCRdb carries this immuneACCESS record with in-frame sequences only. Its versions omit some clonotypes, under half of them owing to an unresolved V gene in the studies checked, with the rest unexplained. For this sample there are over 85,000 clones; 91% appear just once. Approximately 2.2% of the sample lies in the top ten. Sequenced: peripheral blood. These receptors all come from a human donor with active COVID-19. The donor label of this sample is uncertain.

The chain joins TRBV2 to TRBJ2-1, with a weak D call TRBD2 (6 bases). Germline V gene data show CDR1 as SNHLY and CDR2 as FYNNEI. This CDR3 comprises 13 residues. V was clipped by 8 bases and J by 9 bases, with 17 bases between them. The CDR3, as DNA: TGTGCCAGCCCGCGGGACCTCACTACTGAGCAGTTCTTC. Translation gives CASPRDLTTEQFF.

The J gene is TRBJ2-1, the V gene TRBV28; 9 positions agree with TRBD1. Trimming removed 3 bases from V and 5 bases from J; junction bases left unmatched: 5. Germline CDR1 and CDR2: MDHEN and SYDVKM. The CDR3 covers 15 residues. The CDR3 region has the DNA TGTGCCAGCAGTTTTCCGGGACAGGGAAACAATGAGCAGTTCTTC. This gives the protein CASSFPGQGNNEQFF.

The V call is TRBV7-3, the J call TRBJ2-3; 10 bases agree with TRBD2. The V segment lost 3 bases and the J segment 2 bases; nucleotides outside the gene matches: 2. The germline V gene encodes CDR1 SGHTA and CDR2 FQGTGA. CDR3 length equals 15 residues. Here the CDR3 DNA reads TGTGCCAGCAGCTTTAGCGGGGGGAACACAGATACGCAGTATTTT. Its protein product is CASSFSGGNTDTQYF.

The V call is TRBV7-9, the J call TRBJ2-1, with 10 bases that match TRBD2. The CDR3 runs to 16 residues. Germline assignment: CDR1 SEHNR and CDR2 FQNEAQ (reference sequence). The trim removed 5 bases at V and 3 bases at J, leaving 7 bases unmatched. CDR3 protein: CASSRNSGGGYNEQFF. In nucleotides, the CDR3 is TGTGCCAGCAGCCGGAACAGCGGGGGGGGCTACAATGAGCAGTTCTTC.

This chain uses TRBV9 with TRBJ1-1; D not certain. CDR1 is SGDLS, CDR2 YYNGEE, per germline. With 4 bases removed from V and 6 bases from J, the gap between germline ends came to 19 bases. The CDR3 loop spans 15 amino acids. CDR3 protein: CASSFNTAGAAEAFF. The CDR3 coding sequence is TGTGCCAGCAGCTTCAACACCGCCGGCGCGGCTGAAGCTTTCTTT.

This sequence joins TRBV5-1 and TRBJ2-5; D perhaps matches TRBD2 (6 bases). V lost 4 bases, J lost 5 bases, and 18 bases lay in between. CDR1 is SGHRS, CDR2 YFSETQ, per germline. The CDR3 is 15 amino acids. This CDR3 is CASSPKDSRGETQYF. CDR3 DNA sequence: TGCGCCAGCAGCCCGAAGGACTCCCGGGGGGAGACCCAGTACTTC.

V is TRBV11-2 and J is TRBJ1-1, with D perhaps matching TRBD1 (5 bases). The V and J ends lost 6 bases and 3 bases respectively, with 14 bases between them. Germline loops: CDR1 SGHAT, CDR2 FQNNGV. The CDR3 is 14 amino acids. The CDR3 sequence is CASRVWGLDTEAFF. The CDR3 nucleotides read TGTGCCAGCAGGGTTTGGGGCTTGGACACTGAAGCTTTCTTT.

The rearrangement joins TRBV15 to TRBJ1-2, with D maybe TRBD1 (6 bases). The CDR3 is 14 amino acids. Germline lookup yields CDR1 LNHNV and CDR2 YYDKDF (reference sequence). V was clipped by 0 bases and J by 6 bases, with 11 bases between them. The CDR3 nucleotides are TGTGCCACCAGCAGAGATTCCAGGACAGATGGCTACACCTTC. Translating it yields CATSRDSRTDGYTF.

This clone was detected only once. The chain employs TRBV11-2 and TRBJ1-2, with 7 bases fitting TRBD1. J gave up 3 bases and V 5 bases, and 12 bases lay outside the gene matches. The germline V gene encodes CDR1 SGHAT and CDR2 FQNNGV. The CDR3 contains 16 residues. CDR3 amino acids: CASSGLRTGRYYGYTF. The CDR3 region has the DNA TGTGCCAGCAGCGGACTTAGGACAGGACGATACTATGGCTACACCTTC.